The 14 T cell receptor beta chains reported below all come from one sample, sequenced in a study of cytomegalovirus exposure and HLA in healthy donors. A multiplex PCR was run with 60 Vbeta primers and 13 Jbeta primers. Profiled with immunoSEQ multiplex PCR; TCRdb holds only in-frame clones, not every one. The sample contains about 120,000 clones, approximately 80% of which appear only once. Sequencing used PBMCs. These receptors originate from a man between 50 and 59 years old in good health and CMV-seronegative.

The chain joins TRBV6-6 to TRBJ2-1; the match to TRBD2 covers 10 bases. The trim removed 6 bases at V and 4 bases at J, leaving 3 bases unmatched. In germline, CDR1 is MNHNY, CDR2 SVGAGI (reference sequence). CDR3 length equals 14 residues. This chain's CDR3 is CASSRTSGYNEQFF. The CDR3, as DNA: TGTGCCAGCAGCCGGACTAGCGGATACAATGAGCAGTTCTTC.

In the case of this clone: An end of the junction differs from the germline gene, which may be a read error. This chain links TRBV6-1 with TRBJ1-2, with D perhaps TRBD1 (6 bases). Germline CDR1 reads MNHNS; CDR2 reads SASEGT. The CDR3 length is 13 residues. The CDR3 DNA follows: TGTGCCAGCAGTGAAAACAGGGACTACGGCTACACCTTC. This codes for CASSENRDYGYTF.

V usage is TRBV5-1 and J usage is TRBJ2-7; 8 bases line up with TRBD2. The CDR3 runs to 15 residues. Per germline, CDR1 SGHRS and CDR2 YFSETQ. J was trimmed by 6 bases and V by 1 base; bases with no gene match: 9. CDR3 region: CASSLTSGSLGEQYF. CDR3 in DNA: TGCGCCAGCAGCTTGACCAGCGGGAGTTTAGGCGAGCAGTACTTC.

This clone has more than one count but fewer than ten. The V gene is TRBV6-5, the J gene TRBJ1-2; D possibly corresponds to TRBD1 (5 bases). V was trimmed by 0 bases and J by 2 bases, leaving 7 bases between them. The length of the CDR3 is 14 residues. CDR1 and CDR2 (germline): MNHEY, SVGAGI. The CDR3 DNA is TGTGCCAGCAGTTACTCACCAGGGAACTATGGCTACACCTTC. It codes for CASSYSPGNYGYTF.

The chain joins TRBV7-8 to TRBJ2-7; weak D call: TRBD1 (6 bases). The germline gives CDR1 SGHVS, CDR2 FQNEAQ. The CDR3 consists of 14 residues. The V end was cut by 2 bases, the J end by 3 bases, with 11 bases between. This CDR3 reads CASSLQGTLYEQYF. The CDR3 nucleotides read TGTGCCAGCAGCTTACAGGGGACACTCTACGAGCAGTACTTC. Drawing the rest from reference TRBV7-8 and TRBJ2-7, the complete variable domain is GAGVSQSPRYKVAKRGQDVALRCDPISGHVSLFWYQQALGQGPEFLTYFQNEAQLDKSGLPSDRFFAERPEGSVSTLKIQRTQQEDSAVYLCASSLQGTLYEQYFGPGTRLTVT.

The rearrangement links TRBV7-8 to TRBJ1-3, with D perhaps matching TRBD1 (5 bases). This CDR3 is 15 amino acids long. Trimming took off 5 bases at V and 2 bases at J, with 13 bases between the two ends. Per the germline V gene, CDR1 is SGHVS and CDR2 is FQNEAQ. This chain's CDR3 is CASSLRDSAGNTIYF. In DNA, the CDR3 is TGTGCCAGCAGCCTCCGAGACAGCGCTGGAAACACCATATATTTT.

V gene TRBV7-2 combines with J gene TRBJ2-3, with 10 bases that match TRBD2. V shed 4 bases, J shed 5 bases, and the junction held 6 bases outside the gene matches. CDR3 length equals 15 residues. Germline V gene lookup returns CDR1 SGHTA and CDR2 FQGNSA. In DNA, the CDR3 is TGTGCCAGCAGCTCCATGACTAGCGGGTTAGATACGCAGTATTTT. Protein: CASSSMTSGLDTQYF.

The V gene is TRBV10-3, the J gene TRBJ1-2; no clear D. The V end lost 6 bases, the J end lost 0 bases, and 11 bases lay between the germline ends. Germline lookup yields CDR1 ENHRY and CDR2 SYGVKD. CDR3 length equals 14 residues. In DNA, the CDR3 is TGTGCCATCAGCGAACGGAGCCCTAACTATGGCTACACCTTC. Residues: CAISERSPNYGYTF.

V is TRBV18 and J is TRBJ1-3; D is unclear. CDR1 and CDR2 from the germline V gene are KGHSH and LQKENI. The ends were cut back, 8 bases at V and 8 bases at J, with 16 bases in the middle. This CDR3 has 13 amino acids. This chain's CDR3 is CASQLESSYTIYF. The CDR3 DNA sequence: TGTGCCAGCCAACTAGAATCATCGTACACCATATATTTT.

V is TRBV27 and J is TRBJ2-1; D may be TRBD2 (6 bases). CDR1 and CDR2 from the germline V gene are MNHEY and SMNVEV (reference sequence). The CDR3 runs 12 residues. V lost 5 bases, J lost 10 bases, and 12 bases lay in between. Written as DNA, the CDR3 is TGTGCCAGCAGTAAACTAGCCGGGGAGCAGTTCTTC. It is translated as CASSKLAGEQFF.

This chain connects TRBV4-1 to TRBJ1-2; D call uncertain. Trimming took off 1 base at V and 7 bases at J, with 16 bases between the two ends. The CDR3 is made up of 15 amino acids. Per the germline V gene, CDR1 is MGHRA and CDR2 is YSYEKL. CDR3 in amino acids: CASSQGISSYRGYTF. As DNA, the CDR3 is TGCGCCAGCAGCCAAGGCATATCGAGTTATCGTGGCTACACCTTC.

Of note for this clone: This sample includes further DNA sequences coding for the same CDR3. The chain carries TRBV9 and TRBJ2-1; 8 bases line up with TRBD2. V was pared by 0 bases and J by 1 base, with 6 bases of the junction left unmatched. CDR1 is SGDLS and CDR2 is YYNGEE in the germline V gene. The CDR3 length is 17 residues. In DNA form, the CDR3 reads TGTGCCAGCAGCGTAGATCCAGCGGGGGTTTCCTACAATGAGCAGTTCTTC. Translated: CASSVDPAGVSYNEQFF.

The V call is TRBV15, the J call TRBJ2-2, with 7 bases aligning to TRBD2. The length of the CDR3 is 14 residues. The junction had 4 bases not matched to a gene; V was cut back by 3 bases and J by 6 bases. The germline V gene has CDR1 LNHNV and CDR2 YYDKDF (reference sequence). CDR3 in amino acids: CATSRGGFSGELFF. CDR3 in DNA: TGTGCCACCAGCAGGGGGGGGTTCTCCGGGGAGCTGTTTTTT.

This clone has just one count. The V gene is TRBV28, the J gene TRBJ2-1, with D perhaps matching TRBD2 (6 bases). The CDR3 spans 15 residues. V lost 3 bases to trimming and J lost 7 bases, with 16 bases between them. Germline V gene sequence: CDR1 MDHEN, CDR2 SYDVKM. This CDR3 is CASSFRPSATNEQFF. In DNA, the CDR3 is TGTGCCAGCAGTTTTCGCCCTAGCGCTACTAATGAGCAGTTCTTC.